These 20 T cell receptor beta chains were all obtained from the same sample, sequenced in a study of blood T cell repertoires in COVID-19. Assay used: immunoSEQ multiplex PCR; TCRdb lists only in-frame clones, some missing. The sample contains about 75,000 clones, 74% of which appear only once. Input material: peripheral blood. The receptor set was obtained from a human donor with acute or convalescent COVID-19. The donor label of this sample is uncertain.

This clone was observed a single time. The J gene is TRBJ2-7, the V gene TRBV27, with D perhaps matching TRBD2 (5 bases). V was clipped by 6 bases and J by 7 bases, with 19 bases between them. Germline values: CDR1 MNHEY, CDR2 SMNVEV (reference sequence). CDR3 size: 14 residues. CDR3 sequence reads: CASRGSRNTWEQYF. The CDR3, as DNA: TGTGCCAGCAGAGGGAGTAGAAACACGTGGGAGCAGTACTTC.

The chain has TRBV3-1 (or the pseudogene TRBV3-2) and TRBJ2-2; 7 bases are a match to TRBD1. Germline trimming cut 4 bases from V and 4 bases from J; bases unmatched to any gene: 9. This CDR3 region has 16 residues. Looked up from germline, CDR1 is LGHDT and CDR2 is YNNKEL (reference sequence). The CDR3 DNA reads TGTGCCAGCAGCCGATTAGGACAGGTCATCACCGGGGAGCTGTTTTTT. Encoded protein: CASSRLGQVITGELFF.

The gene calls are TRBV3-1 (or the pseudogene TRBV3-2) and TRBJ1-6; 9 bases agree with TRBD1. The CDR3 consists of 16 residues. From germline, CDR1 is LGHDT and CDR2 YNNKEL (reference sequence). V shed 1 base and J 10 bases; nucleotides not matched to a gene: 8. In nucleotides, the CDR3 is TGTGCCAGCAGCCAAGCCGGGACAGGGCGGCCCTCACCCCTCCACTTT. It is translated as CASSQAGTGRPSPLHF.

The J gene is TRBJ1-4, the V gene TRBV3-1 (or the pseudogene TRBV3-2), with 11 bases identical to TRBD1. From germline, CDR1 is LGHDT and CDR2 YNNKEL (reference sequence). This CDR3 region has 16 residues. Unmatched junction bases numbered 3, after V lost 4 bases and J lost 2 bases. This chain's CDR3 is CASSPRDRGTNEKLFF. In DNA form, the CDR3 reads TGTGCCAGCAGCCCCCGGGACAGGGGGACTAATGAAAAACTGTTTTTT.

The V call is TRBV3-1 (or the pseudogene TRBV3-2), the J call TRBJ1-2; 7 positions agree with TRBD1. Germline-derived CDR1 and CDR2 are LGHDT and YNNKEL (reference sequence). V shed 4 bases and J 7 bases; nucleotides not matched to a gene: 6. This CDR3 comprises 13 residues. The CDR3 reads CASSPEGAGGYTF. Written as DNA, the CDR3 is TGTGCCAGCAGCCCGGAGGGGGCGGGTGGCTACACCTTC.

The CDR3 coding sequence is TGTGCCAGCAAGTCAGGGGCAGACACTGAAGCTTTCTTT. Encoded protein: CASKSGADTEAFF. The rearrangement joins TRBV6-5 to TRBJ1-1, with D perhaps TRBD1 (6 bases). The CDR3 extends over 13 amino acids. CDR1 and CDR2 (germline): MNHEY, SVGAGI. V lost 7 bases, J lost 3 bases, and 12 bases lay in between.

The CDR3 nucleotides are TGTGCCAGCTCACCTGACAGCGGGCGCAATCAGCCCCAGCATTTT. Encoded protein: CASSPDSGRNQPQHF. This chain links TRBV18 with TRBJ1-5, with D perhaps TRBD1 (5 bases). The V gene lost 3 bases and the J gene lost 2 bases, with 11 bases spanning the gap. The CDR3 runs 15 residues. Germline CDR1 reads KGHSH; CDR2 reads LQKENI.

The V and J genes are TRBV6-5 and TRBJ1-2, with D possibly matching TRBD1 (6 bases). The CDR3 has 12 amino acids. V gave up 6 bases and J gave up 8 bases, with 13 bases separating them. The germline V gene encodes CDR1 MNHEY and CDR2 SVGAGI. CDR3 bases: TGTGCCAGCAGGGACAGCCTCCTCGGCTACACCTTC. Its translation is CASRDSLLGYTF.

This sequence joins TRBV20-1 and TRBJ2-2; D gene ambiguous. The CDR3 consists of 12 residues. Between the trimmed V and J ends, which lost 3 bases and 3 bases, there was a span of 5 bases. Germline CDR1 and CDR2: DFQATT and SNEGSKA (reference sequence). The CDR3 here is CSASGDTGELFF. The CDR3 DNA reads TGCAGTGCTAGTGGCGACACCGGGGAGCTGTTTTTT.

CDR3 nucleotide sequence: TGTGCCAGCAGCCAATGGGACAGACAATTCTCTGGGGCCAACGTCCTGACTTTC. Its translation is CASSQWDRQFSGANVLTF. The chain links TRBV3-1 (or the pseudogene TRBV3-2) to TRBJ2-6, with TRBD1 identical over 7 bases. The CDR3 runs to 18 residues. Unmatched junction bases numbered 7, after V lost 2 bases and J lost 0 bases. Germline V lookup: CDR1 LGHDT, CDR2 YNNKEL (reference sequence).

This sequence joins TRBV6-5 and TRBJ1-1; TRBD1 agrees at 9 bases. V lost 6 bases to trimming and J lost 6 bases; unmatched junction nucleotides: 8. CDR3 length: 14 residues. Germline CDR1 MNHEY, CDR2 SVGAGI. CDR3 nucleotide sequence: TGTGCCAGCAGACTGGGACAGGGTAACGCTGAAGCTTTCTTT. This encodes CASRLGQGNAEAFF.

The CDR3 DNA sequence: TGCGCCAGCAGTTATCGACAGGGGGCTGGTGGCTACACCTTC. It translates to CASSYRQGAGGYTF. The gene calls are TRBV10-2 and TRBJ1-2; 10 bases fit TRBD1. This CDR3 has 14 residues. Losses at the gene ends were 5 bases for V and 7 bases for J; bases not matched to a gene: 7. The germline CDR1 and CDR2 sequences are WSHSY and SAAADI.

The chain uses TRBV27 and TRBJ2-2; 9 bases fit TRBD1. Germline V CDR1 and CDR2: MNHEY, SMNVEV (reference sequence). J was trimmed by 3 bases and V by 6 bases; bases with no gene match: 5. This CDR3 spans 15 amino acids. The CDR3 nucleotides read TGTGCCAGCAGGAACCGGGACAGGGACACCGGGGAGCTGTTTTTT. Translating gives CASRNRDRDTGELFF.

J is TRBJ2-2 and V is TRBV5-4; 13 bases are a match to TRBD2. After removal of 4 bases from V and 2 bases from J, the junction contained 11 bases not matched to a gene. The CDR3 is made up of 19 amino acids. Germline V gene lookup returns CDR1 SGHNT and CDR2 YYREEE (reference sequence). The CDR3 protein is CASSPGGLAGVINTGELFF. The CDR3 nucleotides read TGTGCCAGCAGCCCCGGTGGACTAGCGGGAGTGATAAACACCGGGGAGCTGTTTTTT. Looking up the rest from reference TRBV5-4 and TRBJ2-2 gives the full variable domain: ETGVTQSPTHLIKTRGQQVTLRCSSQSGHNTVSWYQQALGQGPQFIFQYYREEENGRGNFPPRFSGLQFPNYSSELNVNALELDDSALYLCASSPGGLAGVINTGELFFGEGSRLTVL.

The V call is TRBV20-1, the J call TRBJ1-1; a weak D match, TRBD1 (5 bases). Germline V lookup: CDR1 DFQATT, CDR2 SNEGSKA (reference sequence). V lost 4 bases, J lost 5 bases, and 8 bases lay in between. The CDR3 is 11 amino acids. This CDR3 is CSAIRGTEAFF. The CDR3 DNA follows: TGCAGTGCTATTAGGGGTACTGAAGCTTTCTTT.

The V call is TRBV9, the J call TRBJ1-4; D not resolved. Germline lookup yields CDR1 SGDLS and CDR2 YYNGEE. Trimming took off 3 bases at V and 8 bases at J, with 14 bases between the two ends. The CDR3 spans 14 residues. CDR3 sequence: CASSAGVDREKLFF. The DNA for the CDR3 is TGTGCCAGCAGCGCAGGTGTTGACCGCGAAAAACTGTTTTTT. Complete variable domain (other parts from reference TRBV9 and TRBJ1-4): DSGVTQTPKHLITATGQRVTLRCSPRSGDLSVYWYQQSLDQGLQFLIQYYNGEERAKGNILERFSAQQFPDLHSELNLSSLELGDSALYFCASSAGVDREKLFFGSGTQLSVL.

The table lists this clone with a few counts. The chain combines TRBV12-5 with TRBJ2-3; tentatively, D is TRBD2 (6 bases). The CDR3 is made up of 14 amino acids. Germline V gene lookup returns CDR1 LGHNT and CDR2 FRNRAP. The V end lost 2 bases, the J end lost 8 bases, and 14 bases lay between the germline ends. In DNA, the CDR3 is TGTGCTAGTGGTTTGACGGGAGTTGGTGGTACGCAGTATTTT. Translation: CASGLTGVGGTQYF.

This chain links TRBV28 with TRBJ1-4; maybe TRBD1 (6 bases). CDR1 and CDR2 from the germline V gene are MDHEN and SYDVKM. The V end lost 1 base, the J end lost 5 bases, and 11 bases lay between the germline ends. The CDR3 totals 15 residues. Written as DNA, the CDR3 is TGTGCCAGCAGTTTATCGGACAGAGGGAATGAAAAACTGTTTTTT. The encoded protein is CASSLSDRGNEKLFF.

This clone has only one observation. The genes are TRBV5-5 and TRBJ1-1; a possible D gene is TRBD1 (6 bases). The germline V and J ends were trimmed by 0 bases and 2 bases, with 11 bases remaining between them. Per the germline V gene, CDR1 is SGHKS and CDR2 is YYEKEE (reference sequence). The CDR3 length is 15 residues. Here the CDR3 DNA reads TGTGCCAGCAGCTTGGGGGCCAGGGGTAACACTGAAGCTTTCTTT. It encodes CASSLGARGNTEAFF.

This chain uses TRBV6-5 with TRBJ2-3; TRBD1 is a possible D gene (6 bases). V lost 7 bases to trimming and J lost 2 bases, with 13 bases between them. The CDR3 runs 14 residues. Germline lookup yields CDR1 MNHEY and CDR2 SVGAGI. For the CDR3, the DNA is TGTGCCAGCACCAGGGGCGGGCCCACAGATACGCAGTATTTT. This codes for CASTRGGPTDTQYF.